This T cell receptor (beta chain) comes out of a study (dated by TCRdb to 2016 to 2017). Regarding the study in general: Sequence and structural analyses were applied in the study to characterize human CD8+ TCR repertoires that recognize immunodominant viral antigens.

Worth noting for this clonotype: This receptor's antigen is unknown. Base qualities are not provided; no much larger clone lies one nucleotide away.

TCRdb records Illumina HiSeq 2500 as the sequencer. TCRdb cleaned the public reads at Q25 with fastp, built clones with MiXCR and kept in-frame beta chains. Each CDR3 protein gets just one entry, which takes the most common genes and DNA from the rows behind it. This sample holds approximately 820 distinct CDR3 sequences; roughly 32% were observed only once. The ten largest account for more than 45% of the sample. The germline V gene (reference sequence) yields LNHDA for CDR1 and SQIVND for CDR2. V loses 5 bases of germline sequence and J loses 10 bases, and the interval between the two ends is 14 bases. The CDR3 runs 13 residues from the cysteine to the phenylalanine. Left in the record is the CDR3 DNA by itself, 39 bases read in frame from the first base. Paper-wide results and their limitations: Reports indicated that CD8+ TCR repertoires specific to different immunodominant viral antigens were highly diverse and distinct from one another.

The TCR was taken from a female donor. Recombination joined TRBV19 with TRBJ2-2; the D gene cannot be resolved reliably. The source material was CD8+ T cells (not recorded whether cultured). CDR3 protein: CASSGKSAEELFF. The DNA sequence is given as TGTGCCAGTAGTGGGAAGAGCGCCGAGGAGCTGTTTTTT.